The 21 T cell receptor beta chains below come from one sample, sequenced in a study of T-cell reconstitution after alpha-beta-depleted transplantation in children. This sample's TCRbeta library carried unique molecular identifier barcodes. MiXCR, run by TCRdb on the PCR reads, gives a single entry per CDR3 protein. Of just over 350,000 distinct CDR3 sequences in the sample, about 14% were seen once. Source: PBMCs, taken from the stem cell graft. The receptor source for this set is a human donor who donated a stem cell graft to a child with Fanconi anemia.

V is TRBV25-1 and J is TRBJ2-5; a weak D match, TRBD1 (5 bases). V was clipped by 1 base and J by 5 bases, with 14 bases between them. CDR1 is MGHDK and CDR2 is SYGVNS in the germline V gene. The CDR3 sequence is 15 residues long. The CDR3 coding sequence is TGTGCCAGCAGTGAATTGGGCAGGGCCCAGGAGACCCAGTACTTC. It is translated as CASSELGRAQETQYF.

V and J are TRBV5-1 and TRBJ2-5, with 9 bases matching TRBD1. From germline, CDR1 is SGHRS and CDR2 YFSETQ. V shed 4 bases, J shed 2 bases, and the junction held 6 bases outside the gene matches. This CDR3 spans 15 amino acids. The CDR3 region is CASSLGTGSQETQYF. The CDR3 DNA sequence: TGCGCCAGCAGCCTGGGGACAGGGTCTCAAGAGACCCAGTACTTC.

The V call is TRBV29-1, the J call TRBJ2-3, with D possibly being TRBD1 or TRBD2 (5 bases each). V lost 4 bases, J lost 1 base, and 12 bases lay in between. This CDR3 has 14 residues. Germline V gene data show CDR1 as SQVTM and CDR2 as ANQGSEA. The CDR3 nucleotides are TGCAGCGTTGCCGGGGCGTTGGGCACAGATACGCAGTATTTT. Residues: CSVAGALGTDTQYF.

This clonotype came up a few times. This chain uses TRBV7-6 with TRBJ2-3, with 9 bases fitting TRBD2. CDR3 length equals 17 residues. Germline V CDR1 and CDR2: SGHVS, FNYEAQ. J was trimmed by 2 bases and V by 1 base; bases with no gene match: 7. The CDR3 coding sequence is TGTGCCAGCAGCTTAGTGGCTAGCGGGGATTACACAGATACGCAGTATTTT. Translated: CASSLVASGDYTDTQYF. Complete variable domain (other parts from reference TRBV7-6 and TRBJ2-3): GAGVSQSPRYKVTKRGQDVALRCDPISGHVSLYWYRQALGQGPEFLTYFNYEAQQDKSGLPNDRFSAERPEGSISTLTIQRTEQRDSAMYRCASSLVASGDYTDTQYFGPGTRLTVL.

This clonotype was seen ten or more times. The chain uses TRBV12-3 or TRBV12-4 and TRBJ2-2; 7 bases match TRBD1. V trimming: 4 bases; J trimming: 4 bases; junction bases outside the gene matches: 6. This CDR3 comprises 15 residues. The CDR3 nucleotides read TGTGCCAGCAGTTACCTGACAGGGTCCACCGGGGAGCTGTTTTTT. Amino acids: CASSYLTGSTGELFF.

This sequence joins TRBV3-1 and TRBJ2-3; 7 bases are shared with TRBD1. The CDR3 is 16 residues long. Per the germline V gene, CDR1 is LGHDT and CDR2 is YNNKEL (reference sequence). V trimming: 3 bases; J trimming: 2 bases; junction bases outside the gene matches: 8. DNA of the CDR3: TGTGCCAGCAGCCACTCCACAGGGGAAAACACAGATACGCAGTATTTT. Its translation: CASSHSTGENTDTQYF.

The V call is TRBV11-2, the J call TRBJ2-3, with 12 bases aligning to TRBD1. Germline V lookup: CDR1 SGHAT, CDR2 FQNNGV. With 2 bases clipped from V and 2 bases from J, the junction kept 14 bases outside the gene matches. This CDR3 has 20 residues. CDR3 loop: CASSLWRFRGQGASTDTQYF. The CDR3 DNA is TGTGCCAGCAGCTTATGGCGGTTCCGGGGACAGGGGGCTTCCACAGATACGCAGTATTTT.

In nucleotides, the CDR3 is TGTGCCAGCAGCCTTGCGGGCTTGCAGCCCCAGCATTTT. It yields the protein CASSLAGLQPQHF. The rearrangement links TRBV4-2 to TRBJ1-5, with unresolved D. V dropped 4 bases and J dropped 7 bases, with 11 bases sitting between them. The CDR3 contains 13 residues. CDR1 and CDR2 from the germline V gene are LGHNA and YNFKEQ.

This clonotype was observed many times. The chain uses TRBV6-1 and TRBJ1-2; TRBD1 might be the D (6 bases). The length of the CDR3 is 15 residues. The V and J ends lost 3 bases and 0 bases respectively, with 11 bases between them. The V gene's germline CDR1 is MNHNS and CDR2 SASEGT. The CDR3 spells CASSDRGRSNYGYTF. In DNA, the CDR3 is TGTGCCAGCAGTGACAGGGGACGGTCTAACTATGGCTACACCTTC.

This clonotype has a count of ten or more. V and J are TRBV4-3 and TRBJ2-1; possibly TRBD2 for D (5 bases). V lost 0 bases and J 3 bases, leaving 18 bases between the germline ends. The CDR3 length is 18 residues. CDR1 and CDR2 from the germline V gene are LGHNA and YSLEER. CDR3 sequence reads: CASSQEAPGPSRYNEQFF. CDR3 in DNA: TGCGCCAGCAGCCAAGAAGCCCCCGGACCTAGCCGCTACAATGAGCAGTTCTTC.

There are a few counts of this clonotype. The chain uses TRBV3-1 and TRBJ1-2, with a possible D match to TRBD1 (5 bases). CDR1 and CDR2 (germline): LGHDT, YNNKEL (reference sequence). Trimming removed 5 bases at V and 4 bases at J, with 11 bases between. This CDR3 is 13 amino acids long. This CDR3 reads CASSDTGAYGYTF. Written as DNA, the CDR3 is TGTGCCAGCAGCGATACCGGGGCCTATGGCTACACCTTC.

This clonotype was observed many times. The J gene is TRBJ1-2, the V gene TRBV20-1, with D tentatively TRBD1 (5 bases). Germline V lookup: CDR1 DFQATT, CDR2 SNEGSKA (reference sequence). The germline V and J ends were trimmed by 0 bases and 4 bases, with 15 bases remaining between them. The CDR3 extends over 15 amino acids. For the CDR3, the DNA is TGCAGTGCTAGAGATCCCGACAGATCTTCCTATGGCTACACCTTC. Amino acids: CSARDPDRSSYGYTF.

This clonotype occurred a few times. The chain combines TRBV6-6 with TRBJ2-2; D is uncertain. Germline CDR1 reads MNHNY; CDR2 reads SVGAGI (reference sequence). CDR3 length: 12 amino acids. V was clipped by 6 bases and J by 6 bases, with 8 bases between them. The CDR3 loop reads CASSRRAGELFF. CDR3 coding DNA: TGTGCCAGCAGCCGACGGGCCGGGGAGCTGTTTTTT.

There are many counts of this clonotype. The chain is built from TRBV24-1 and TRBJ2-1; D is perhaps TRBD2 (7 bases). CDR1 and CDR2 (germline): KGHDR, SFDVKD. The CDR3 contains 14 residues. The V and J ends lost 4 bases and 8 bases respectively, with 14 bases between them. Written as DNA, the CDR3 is TGTGCCACCAGTGACGGGAGGACAGCCGATGAGCAGTTCTTC. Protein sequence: CATSDGRTADEQFF.

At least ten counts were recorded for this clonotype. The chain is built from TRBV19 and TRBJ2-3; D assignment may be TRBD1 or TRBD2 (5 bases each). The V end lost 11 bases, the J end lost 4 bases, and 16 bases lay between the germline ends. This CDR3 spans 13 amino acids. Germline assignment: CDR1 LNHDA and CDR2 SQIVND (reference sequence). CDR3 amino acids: CARRPRGPDTQYF. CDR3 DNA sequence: TGTGCCCGGAGGCCCCGGGGCCCAGATACGCAGTATTTT.

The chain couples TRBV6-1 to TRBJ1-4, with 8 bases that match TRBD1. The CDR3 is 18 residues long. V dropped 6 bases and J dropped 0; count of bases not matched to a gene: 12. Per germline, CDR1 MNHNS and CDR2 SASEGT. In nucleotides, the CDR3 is TGTGCCAGCAGCCGAAATCAACCAGGGGGCGCAACTAATGAAAAACTGTTTTTT. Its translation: CASSRNQPGGATNEKLFF.

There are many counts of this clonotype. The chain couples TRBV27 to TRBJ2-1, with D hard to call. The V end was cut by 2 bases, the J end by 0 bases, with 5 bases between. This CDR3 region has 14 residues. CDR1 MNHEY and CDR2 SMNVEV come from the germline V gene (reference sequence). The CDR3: CASSLRSSYNEQFF. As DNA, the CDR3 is TGTGCCAGCAGTTTAAGAAGCTCCTACAATGAGCAGTTCTTC.

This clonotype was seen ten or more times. The DNA of the CDR3 is TGTGCCAGCAGTGAAGCGCTGGATGGCGGGGAGCTGTTTTTT. This codes for CASSEALDGGELFF. The V call is TRBV2, the J call TRBJ2-2, with D hard to call. The CDR3 sequence is 14 residues long. CDR1 and CDR2 (germline): SNHLY, FYNNEI. V was pared by 0 bases and J by 7 bases, with 9 bases between.

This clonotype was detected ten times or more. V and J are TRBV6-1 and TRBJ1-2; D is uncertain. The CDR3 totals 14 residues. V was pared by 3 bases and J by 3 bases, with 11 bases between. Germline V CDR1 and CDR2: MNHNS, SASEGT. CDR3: CASSDTRRDYGYTF. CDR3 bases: TGTGCCAGCAGTGATACAAGGAGGGACTATGGCTACACCTTC.

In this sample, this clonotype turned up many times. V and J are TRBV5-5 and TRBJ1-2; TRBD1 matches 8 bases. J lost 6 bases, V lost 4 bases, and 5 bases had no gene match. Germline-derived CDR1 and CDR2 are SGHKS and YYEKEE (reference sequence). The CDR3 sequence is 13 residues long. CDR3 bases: TGTGCCAGCAGCCTGGACAGGGTCGATGGCTACACCTTC. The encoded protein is CASSLDRVDGYTF. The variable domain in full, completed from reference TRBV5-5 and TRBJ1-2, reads DAGVTQSPTHLIKTRGQQVTLRCSPISGHKSVSWYQQVLGQGPQFIFQYYEKEERGRGNFPDRFSARQFPNYSSELNVNALLLGDSALYLCASSLDRVDGYTFGSGTRLTVV.

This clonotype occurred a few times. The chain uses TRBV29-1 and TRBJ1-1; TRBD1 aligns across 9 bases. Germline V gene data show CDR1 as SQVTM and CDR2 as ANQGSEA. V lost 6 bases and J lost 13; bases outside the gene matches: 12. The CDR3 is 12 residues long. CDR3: CSVLGTGPSGFF. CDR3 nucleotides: TGCAGCGTCCTGGGGACAGGGCCATCCGGTTTCTTT.